This is a list of T cell receptor beta chains from one sample in a study of post-analysis software for immune sequencing data. Each CDR3 protein gets one entry after TCRdb re-called the PCR reads with MiXCR. The sample includes 500,000 to 600,000 distinct CDR3 sequences, about 40% seen only once; the top ten take 1.5% to 2%. The specimen was blood. All receptors come from a girl between 5 and 17 years old with multiple sclerosis. CDR3s include the opening cysteine and the closing phenylalanine or tryptophan. The D gene is left open where the match is weak. Clone sizes are given selectively: once, few, many, or a class where the clone is expanded.

TRBD2	TRBV9	TRBJ2-1	few	TGTGCCAGCAGCGTAGGTCTAGCGGGAGGGGGGTACAATGAGCAGTTCTTC	CASSVGLAGGGYNEQFF
.	TRBV7-7	TRBJ2-5	few	TGTGCTAGCAGCCCCGGGAGACTCATTCACCAAGAGACCCAGTACTTC	CASSPGRLIHQETQYF
.	TRBV2	TRBJ2-3	few	TGTGCCAGCAATCAGGTCCGGGATACGCAGTATTTT	CASNQVRDTQYF
TRBD2	TRBV6-1	TRBJ2-1	.	TGTGCCAGCAGCCAAGATGCGATCATTACTAGCGGGAGATACAATGAGCAGTTCTTC	CASSQDAIITSGRYNEQFF
TRBD2	TRBV7-9	TRBJ2-1	once	TGTGCCAGCAGCTTAAATCAGGGGCTAGCGGGGGTCTACAATGAGCAGTTCTTC	CASSLNQGLAGVYNEQFF
.	TRBV5-1	TRBJ2-1	many	TGTGCCAGCAGCTTAAGCGGGAATGAGCAGTTCTTC	CASSLSGNEQFF
.	TRBV5-1	TRBJ1-2	few	TGCGCCAGCAGACGCGGGGGCGAGGGCTACACCTTC	CASRRGGEGYTF
.	TRBV10-3	TRBJ1-5	.	TGTGCCATCGGTAGTGGGGGCGGCAATCAGCCCCAGCATTTT	CAIGSGGGNQPQHF
TRBD2	TRBV12-3/TRBV12-4	TRBJ2-1	.	TGTGCCAGCAGTAGGATGGGCGGGACTAGCGGGAGGGCCTACAATGAGCAGTTCTTC	CASSRMGGTSGRAYNEQFF
TRBD2	TRBV20-1	TRBJ2-3	.	TGCAGTGCTAGCGTTTTCACCGGGACTAGCGGGAGGCCGTGGGGCACAGATACGCAGTATTTT	CSASVFTGTSGRPWGTDTQYF
.	TRBV10-3	TRBJ2-1	.	TGTGCCATCAATGAGTTCAGTTACAATGAGCAGTTCTTC	CAINEFSYNEQFF
.	TRBV20-1	TRBJ1-2	.	TGCAGTGCTAGAGATTATGGCAGTAACTATGGCTACACCTTC	CSARDYGSNYGYTF
.	TRBV20-1	TRBJ1-2	.	TGCAGTGCCTCCGACAGTCGCTATGGCTACACCTTC	CSASDSRYGYTF
TRBD1	TRBV29-1	TRBJ1-2	few	TGCAGCGCTCCGACAGGGGGAGAACATAACTATGGCTACACCTTC	CSAPTGGEHNYGYTF
.	TRBV20-1	TRBJ2-7	few	TGCAGTGCTCGACTCCCGGGACCGTACTACGAGCAGTACTTC	CSARLPGPYYEQYF
.	TRBV6-6	TRBJ2-7	.	TGTGCCAGCACGCGGACACGGTCCTACGAGCAGTACTTC	CASTRTRSYEQYF